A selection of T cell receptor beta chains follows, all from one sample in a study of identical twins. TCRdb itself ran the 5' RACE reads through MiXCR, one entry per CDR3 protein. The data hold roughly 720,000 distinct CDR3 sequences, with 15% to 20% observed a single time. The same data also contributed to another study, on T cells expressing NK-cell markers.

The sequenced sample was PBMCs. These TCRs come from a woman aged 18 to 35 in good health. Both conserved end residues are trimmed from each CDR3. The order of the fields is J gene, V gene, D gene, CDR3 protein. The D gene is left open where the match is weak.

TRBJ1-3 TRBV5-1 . ASSFPDSGNTIY
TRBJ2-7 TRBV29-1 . SVLRGPSYEQY
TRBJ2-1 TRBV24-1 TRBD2 ATSDSTSGRYNEQF
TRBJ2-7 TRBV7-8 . ASSAWTITYEQY
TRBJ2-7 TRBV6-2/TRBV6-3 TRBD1 ASSSDRAVAYEQY
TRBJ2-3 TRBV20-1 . SADRGGGASTDTQY
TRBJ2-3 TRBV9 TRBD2 ASSIGHGLAGSTDTQY
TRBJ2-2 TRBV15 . ATSAKRNTGELF
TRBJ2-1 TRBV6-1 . ASSPLAGSWNEQF
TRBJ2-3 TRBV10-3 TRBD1 AISPGQREGDTQY
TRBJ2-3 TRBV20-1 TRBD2 SARDSGGVTDTQY
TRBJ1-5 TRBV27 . ASSSSGQLQPQH
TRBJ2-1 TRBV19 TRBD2 ASSKGTSDYNEQF
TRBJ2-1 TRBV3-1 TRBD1 ASSRGQYNEQF
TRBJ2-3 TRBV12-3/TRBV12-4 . ASSWAEADTQY
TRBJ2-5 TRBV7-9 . ASSLLNGPRQTQY
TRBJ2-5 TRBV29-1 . SVVWRQTQY
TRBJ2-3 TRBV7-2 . ASLRAGDTQY
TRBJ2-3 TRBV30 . AWSYGADTQY
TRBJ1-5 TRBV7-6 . ASSLAHNSNQPQH
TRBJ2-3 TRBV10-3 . AISGTGTGTLRGTDTQY
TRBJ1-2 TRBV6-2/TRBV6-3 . ATSPPSGYT
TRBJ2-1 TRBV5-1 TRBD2 ASSSPGLAYNEQF
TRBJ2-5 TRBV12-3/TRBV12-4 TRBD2 ASSFVGGLAGSPRETQY
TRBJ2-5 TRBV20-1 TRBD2 SARASGGQETQY
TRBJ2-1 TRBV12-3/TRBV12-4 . ASSLSSVGEQF
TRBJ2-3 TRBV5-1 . ASSFGVGDTQY
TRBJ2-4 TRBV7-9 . ASSPWDGLAKNIQY
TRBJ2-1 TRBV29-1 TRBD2 SAGLETNEQF
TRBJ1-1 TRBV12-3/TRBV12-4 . ASSDPGGQGNTEAF
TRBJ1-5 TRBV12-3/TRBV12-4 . ASSWEGPLNQPQH
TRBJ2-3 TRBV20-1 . SADTDTQY
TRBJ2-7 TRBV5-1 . ASSGDTLEQY
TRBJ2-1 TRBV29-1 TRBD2 SVERGSNNEQF
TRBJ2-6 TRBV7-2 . ASSLARGRGTLLLGANVLT
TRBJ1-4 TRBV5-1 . ASSQVPGTKEKLF
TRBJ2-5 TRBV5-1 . ASSLGVLGETQY
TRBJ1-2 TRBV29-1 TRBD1 SVLRQGAYGYT
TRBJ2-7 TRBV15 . ATSVGKSYEQY
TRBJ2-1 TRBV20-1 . SAPDRRAYNEQF
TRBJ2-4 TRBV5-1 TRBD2 ASSSKLAGASSAKNIQY
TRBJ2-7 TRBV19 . ASARDLSYEQY